This section outlines one T cell receptor (beta chain) sequence together with its context. What antigen it recognizes has not been identified. Base qualities are missing; no much larger clone stands one base away. The data were obtained in a study of human T cells and chemical hapten exposure (dated by TCRdb to the early 2020s). General notes on the study: For sensitization, 2% DPC in acetone was applied to a roughly 2 cm by roughly 2 cm area of upper inner arm skin. The study tracked peripheral blood TCR repertoire changes in vivo during primary and secondary sensitization to the hapten diphenylcyclopropenone (DPC) in alopecia patients. The patient cohort, mostly female, included alopecia areata with under or over 50% scalp involvement, alopecia totalis and alopecia universalis. Blood for TCR sequencing was provided by twenty-nine alopecia patients at one to four time points (pre-sensitization, 2, 6 and 24 weeks). Patch testing on the upper back used Finn chambers containing 0.01% DPC, with scoring done after 6 days according to International Contact Dermatitis Research Group standards. Libraries were combined into a pool for sequencing, and differences in TCR yield between samples came mainly from small differences in library volumes within the pool. Patients additionally received weekly therapeutic DPC doses to the scalp throughout the roughly 26-week study period. Blood samples were taken from patients before sensitization (week 0) and then at 2, 6 and about 24 weeks after DPC sensitization.

This specimen's time point label, interpreted: pre-sensitization, week 0. In light of the paper, this sample's treatment or condition label describes: therapeutic diphenylcyclopropenone sensitization with weekly scalp DPC. At every patch-test visit, the blood draw took place before the patch test was put on. Patients were considered eligible if aged 18 to 70, diagnosed with alopecia and deemed suitable for DPC therapy, and patients were excluded if pregnant. Total RNA was isolated from unfractionated whole blood collected in Tempus Blood RNA tubes. Libraries were made using RACE. Sequencing was performed on a NextSeq 500. During library preparation, unique molecular identifiers were attached to individual cDNA molecules so that TCRs could be counted quantitatively and reproducibly. For every blood RNA sample, sequencing covered both the TCR alpha and TCR beta chains. The original methods were these. A median of about 87,000 TCRs per sample was observed, with a range of roughly 23,224 to 750,000. V, J and CDR3 annotation of the TCR reads was carried out using the Decombinator software suite. To make PS versus PT1 abundance plots, every sample was subsampled to the same number of TCRs (28,000). TCRs were defined as expanded if absent before sensitization and observed at least eight times at the 2-week time point. TCRdb cleaned the public reads at Q25 with fastp, built clones with MiXCR and kept in-frame beta chains. Every CDR3 protein is listed once, alongside the most common genes and DNA of its rows. The authors' filters were not applied to this entry. The sample table records 270,000 or so distinct CDR3 sequences; approximately 8% of these occur just once. Of the sample, more than 1% falls within the top ten clones.

Beyond this particular receptor, the publication reports: A positive correlation was found between the number of PT1 expanded TCRs and patch test score, with significance reached at thresholds 8, 16 and 32 but not 4. Because every patient had alopecia, a presumed autoimmune disease, the patients' immune response might differ from that of healthy individuals. The number of TCRs above 1 in 1000 frequency did not change with DPC sensitization; there was no evidence of global repertoire structure alterations. Compared with pre-sensitization or healthy control sets, expanded TCRs formed significantly more large CDR3 similarity clusters, which is consistent with antigen-driven responses. Repeated subsampling changed both the strength of the expansion versus patch-test correlation and the threshold at which that correlation became significant.

The CDR3 goes from the cysteine to the phenylalanine over 14 residues. Only CDR3 DNA remains: 42 bases, in frame from the first base. Trimming takes 7 bases from V and 4 bases from J, and the germline ends sit 16 bases apart. Here the sequenced sample was whole blood, taken in connection with sensitization to the hapten diphenylcyclopropenone (DPC). This chain is built from TRBV12-3 or TRBV12-4 and TRBJ1-1; the D gene is unclear. The clonotype comes from a man in his late teens or twenties with alopecia areata. Some clones in this sample may be carry-over from other donors' samples. The sequenced DNA: TGTGCCAGCATTGACCAAGGCGTGAGCACTGAAGCTTTCTTT. Its coded protein is CASIDQGVSTEAFF.